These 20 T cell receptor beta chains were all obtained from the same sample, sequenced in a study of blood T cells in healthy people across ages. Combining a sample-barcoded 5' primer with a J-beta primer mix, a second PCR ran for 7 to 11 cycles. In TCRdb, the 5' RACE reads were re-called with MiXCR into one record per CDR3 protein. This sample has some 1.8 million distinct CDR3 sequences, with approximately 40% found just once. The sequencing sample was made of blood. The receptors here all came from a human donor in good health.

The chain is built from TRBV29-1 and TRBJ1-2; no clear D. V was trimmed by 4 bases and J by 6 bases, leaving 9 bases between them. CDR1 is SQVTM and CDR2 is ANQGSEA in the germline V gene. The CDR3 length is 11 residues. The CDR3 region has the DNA TGCAGCGTTGGTGTGGCTGATGGCTACACCTTC. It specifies CSVGVADGYTF.

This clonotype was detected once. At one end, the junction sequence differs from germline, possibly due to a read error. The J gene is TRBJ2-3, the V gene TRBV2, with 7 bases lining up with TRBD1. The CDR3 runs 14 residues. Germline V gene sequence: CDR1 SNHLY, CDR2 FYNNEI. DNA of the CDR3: TGTGCTAGCAGTCGACAGGGCTTCACAGATACGCAGTATTTT. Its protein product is CASSRQGFTDTQYF.

The CDR3, as DNA: TGCAGCGTCCTTGAGTTCCGCTATGGCTACACCTTC. Amino acids: CSVLEFRYGYTF. The chain carries TRBV29-1 and TRBJ1-2; the D is unclear. The CDR3 runs 12 residues. CDR1 and CDR2 from the germline V gene are SQVTM and ANQGSEA. V was pared by 6 bases and J by 4 bases, with 12 bases between.

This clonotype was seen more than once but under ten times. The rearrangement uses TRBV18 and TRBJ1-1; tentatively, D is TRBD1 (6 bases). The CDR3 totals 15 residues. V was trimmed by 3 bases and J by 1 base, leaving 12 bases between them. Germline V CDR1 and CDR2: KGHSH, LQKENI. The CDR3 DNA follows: TGTGCCAGCTCACCGCTGACGACAGGGAACACTGAAGCTTTCTTT. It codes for CASSPLTTGNTEAFF.

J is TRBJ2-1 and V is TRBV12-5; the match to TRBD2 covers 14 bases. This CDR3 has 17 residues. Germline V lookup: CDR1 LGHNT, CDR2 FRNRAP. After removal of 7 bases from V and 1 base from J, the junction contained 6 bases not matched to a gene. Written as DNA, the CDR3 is TGTGCTAGTGCATGGACTAGCGGGGGGAGGTCCTACAATGAGCAGTTCTTC. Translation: CASAWTSGGRSYNEQFF.

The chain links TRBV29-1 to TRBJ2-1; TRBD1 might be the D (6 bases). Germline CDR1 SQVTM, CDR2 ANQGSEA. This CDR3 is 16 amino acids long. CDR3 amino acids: CRSKYVLGRGRHEQFF. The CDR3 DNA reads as TGCAGAAGCAAGTATGTATTGGGCAGGGGAAGACATGAGCAGTTCTTC.

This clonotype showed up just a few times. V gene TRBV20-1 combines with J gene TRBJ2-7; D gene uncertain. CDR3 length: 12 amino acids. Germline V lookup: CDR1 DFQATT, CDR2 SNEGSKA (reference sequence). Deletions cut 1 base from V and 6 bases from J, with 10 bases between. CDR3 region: CSARAPRGEQYF. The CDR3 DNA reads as TGCAGTGCTAGAGCCCCCCGAGGCGAGCAGTACTTC.

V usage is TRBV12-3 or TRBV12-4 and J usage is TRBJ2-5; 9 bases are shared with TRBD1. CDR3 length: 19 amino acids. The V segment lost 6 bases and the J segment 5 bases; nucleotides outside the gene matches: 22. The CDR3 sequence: CASSFGRTGVFSSWETQYF. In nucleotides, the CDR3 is TGTGCCAGCAGCTTCGGACGGACAGGGGTTTTTTCGTCGTGGGAGACCCAGTACTTC.

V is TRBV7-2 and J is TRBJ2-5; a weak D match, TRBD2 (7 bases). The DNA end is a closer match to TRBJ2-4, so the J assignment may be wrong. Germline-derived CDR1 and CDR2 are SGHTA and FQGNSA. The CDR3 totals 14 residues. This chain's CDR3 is CASSPGRGANIQYF. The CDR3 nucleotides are TGTGCCAGCAGCCCGGGACGGGGGGCTAACATTCAGTACTTC.

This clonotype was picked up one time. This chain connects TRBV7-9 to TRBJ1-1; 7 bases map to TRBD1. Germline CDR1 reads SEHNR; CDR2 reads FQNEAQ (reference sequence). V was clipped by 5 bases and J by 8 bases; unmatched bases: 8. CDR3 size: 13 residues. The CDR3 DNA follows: TGTGCCAGCAGCAGTGCTTCAGGGGGGGAAGCTTTCTTT. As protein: CASSSASGGEAFF.

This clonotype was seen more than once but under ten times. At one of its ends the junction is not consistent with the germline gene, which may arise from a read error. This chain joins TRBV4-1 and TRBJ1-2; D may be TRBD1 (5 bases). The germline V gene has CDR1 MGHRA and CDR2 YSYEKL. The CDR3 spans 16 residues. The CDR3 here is CVSSQPPGLKNYGYTF. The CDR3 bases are TGCGTCAGCAGCCAACCTCCGGGACTGAAAAACTATGGCTACACCTTC.

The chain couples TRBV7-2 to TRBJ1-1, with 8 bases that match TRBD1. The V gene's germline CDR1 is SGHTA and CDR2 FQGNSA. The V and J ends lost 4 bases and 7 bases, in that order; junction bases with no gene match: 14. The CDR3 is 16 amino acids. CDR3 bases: TGTGCCAGCAGCTCAGCTCCGGGACAGGAGGGGTTTGAAGCTTTCTTT. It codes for CASSSAPGQEGFEAFF.

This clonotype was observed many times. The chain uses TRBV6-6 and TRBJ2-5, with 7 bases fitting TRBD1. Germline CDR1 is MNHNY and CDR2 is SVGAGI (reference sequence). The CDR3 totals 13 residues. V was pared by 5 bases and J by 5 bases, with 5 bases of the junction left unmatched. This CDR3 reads CASSSRDSETQYF. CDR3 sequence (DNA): TGTGCCAGCAGTAGTAGGGACAGCGAGACCCAGTACTTC.

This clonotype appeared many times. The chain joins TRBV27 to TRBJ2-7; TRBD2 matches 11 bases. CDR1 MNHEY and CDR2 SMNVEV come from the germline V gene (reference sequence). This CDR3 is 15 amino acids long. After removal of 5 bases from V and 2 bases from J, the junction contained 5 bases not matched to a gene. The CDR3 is CASSPGLAGTYEQYF. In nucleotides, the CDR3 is TGTGCCAGCAGTCCCGGACTAGCGGGCACCTACGAGCAGTACTTC.

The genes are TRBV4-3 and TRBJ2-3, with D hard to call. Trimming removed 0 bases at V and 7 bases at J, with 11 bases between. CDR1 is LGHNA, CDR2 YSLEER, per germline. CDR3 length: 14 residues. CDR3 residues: CASSQELGSYTQYF. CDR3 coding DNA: TGCGCCAGCAGCCAAGAACTGGGATCCTATACGCAGTATTTT.

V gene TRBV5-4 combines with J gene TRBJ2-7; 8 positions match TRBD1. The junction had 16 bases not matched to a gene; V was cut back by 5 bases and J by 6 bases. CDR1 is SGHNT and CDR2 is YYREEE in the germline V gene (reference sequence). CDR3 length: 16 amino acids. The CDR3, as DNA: TGTGCCAGCAGGAGTGGCCCGGACAGGGAAAAGCCCGAGCAGTACTTC. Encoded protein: CASRSGPDREKPEQYF.

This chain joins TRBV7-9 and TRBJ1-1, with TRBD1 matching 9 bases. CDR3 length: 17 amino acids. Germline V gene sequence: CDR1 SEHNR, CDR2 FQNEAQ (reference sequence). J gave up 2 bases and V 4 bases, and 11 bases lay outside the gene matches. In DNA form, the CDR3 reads TGTGCCAGCAGCTCAGATTTTACAGGGGGCCCTAACACTGAAGCTTTCTTT. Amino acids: CASSSDFTGGPNTEAFF.

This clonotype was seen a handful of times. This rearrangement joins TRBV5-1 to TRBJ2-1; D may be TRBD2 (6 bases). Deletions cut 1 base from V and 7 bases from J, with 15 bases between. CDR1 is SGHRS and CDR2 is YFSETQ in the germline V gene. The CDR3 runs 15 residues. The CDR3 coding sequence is TGCGCCAGCAGCTTGAGGAGGGCGGTAGTGAATGAGCAGTTCTTC. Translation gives CASSLRRAVVNEQFF.

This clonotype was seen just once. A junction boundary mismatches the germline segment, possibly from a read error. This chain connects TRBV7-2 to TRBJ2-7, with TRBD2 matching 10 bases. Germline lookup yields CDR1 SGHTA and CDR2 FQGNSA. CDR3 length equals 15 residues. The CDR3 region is CARSSDTSGAFGQYF. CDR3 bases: TGTGCCCGCAGCTCCGATACTAGCGGGGCTTTCGGGCAGTACTTC.

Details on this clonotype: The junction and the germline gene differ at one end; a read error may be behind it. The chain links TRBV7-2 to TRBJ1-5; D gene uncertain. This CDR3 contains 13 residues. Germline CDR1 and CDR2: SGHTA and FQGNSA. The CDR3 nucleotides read TGTGCCAACAGCACGGACTGGAATCAGCCCCAGCATTTT. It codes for CANSTDWNQPQHF.